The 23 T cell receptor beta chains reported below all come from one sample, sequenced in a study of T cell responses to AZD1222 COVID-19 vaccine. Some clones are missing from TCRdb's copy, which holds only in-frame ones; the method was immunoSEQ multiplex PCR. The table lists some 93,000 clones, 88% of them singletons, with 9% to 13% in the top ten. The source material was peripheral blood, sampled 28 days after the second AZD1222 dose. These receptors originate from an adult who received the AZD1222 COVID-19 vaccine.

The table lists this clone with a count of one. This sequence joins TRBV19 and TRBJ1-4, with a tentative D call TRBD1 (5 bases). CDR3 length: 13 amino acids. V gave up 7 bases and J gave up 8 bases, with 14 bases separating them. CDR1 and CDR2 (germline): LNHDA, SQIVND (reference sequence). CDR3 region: CASTYRREEKLFF. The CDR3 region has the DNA TGTGCCAGTACGTACAGGAGGGAGGAAAAACTGTTTTTT.

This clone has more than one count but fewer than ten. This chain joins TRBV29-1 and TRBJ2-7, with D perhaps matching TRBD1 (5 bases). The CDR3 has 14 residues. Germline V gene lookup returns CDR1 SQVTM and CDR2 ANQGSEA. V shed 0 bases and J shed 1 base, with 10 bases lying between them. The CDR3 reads CSVEDWPGSYEQYF. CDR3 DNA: TGCAGCGTTGAAGATTGGCCAGGGTCCTACGAGCAGTACTTC.

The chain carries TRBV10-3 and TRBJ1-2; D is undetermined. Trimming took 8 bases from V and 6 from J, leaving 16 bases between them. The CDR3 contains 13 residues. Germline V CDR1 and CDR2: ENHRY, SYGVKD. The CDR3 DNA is TGTGCCATCGCCGACGCCCCTAGGGATGGCTACACCTTC. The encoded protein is CAIADAPRDGYTF.

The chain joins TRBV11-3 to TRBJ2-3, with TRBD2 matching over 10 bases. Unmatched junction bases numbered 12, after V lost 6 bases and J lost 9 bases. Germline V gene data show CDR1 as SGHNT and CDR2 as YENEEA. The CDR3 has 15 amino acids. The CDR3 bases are TGTGCCAGCAGGAAAAGGGGCCTAGCGGGGGTAACGCAGTATTTT. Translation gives CASRKRGLAGVTQYF.

The CDR3 loop reads CASSQSSGRDNEQFF. CDR3 nucleotides: TGTGCCAGCAGCCAATCCAGCGGGCGGGACAATGAGCAGTTCTTC. The chain carries TRBV4-2 and TRBJ2-1; a weak D match, TRBD2 (6 bases). CDR1 and CDR2 from the germline V gene are LGHNA and YNFKEQ. The V gene lost 2 bases and the J gene lost 5 bases, with 13 bases spanning the gap. This CDR3 is 15 amino acids long.

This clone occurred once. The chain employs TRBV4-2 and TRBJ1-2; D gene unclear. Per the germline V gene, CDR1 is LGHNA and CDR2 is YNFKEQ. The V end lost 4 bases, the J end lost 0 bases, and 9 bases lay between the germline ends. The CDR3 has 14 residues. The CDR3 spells CASSLPRANYGYTF. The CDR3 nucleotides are TGTGCCAGCAGCCTACCGAGAGCTAACTATGGCTACACCTTC.

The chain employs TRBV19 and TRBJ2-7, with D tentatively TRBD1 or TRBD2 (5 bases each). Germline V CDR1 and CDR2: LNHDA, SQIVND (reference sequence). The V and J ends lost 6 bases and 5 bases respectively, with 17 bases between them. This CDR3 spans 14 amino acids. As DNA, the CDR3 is TGTGCCAGTAGCCCCGAGGGGCGGCGTAACGAGCAGTACTTC. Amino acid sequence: CASSPEGRRNEQYF.

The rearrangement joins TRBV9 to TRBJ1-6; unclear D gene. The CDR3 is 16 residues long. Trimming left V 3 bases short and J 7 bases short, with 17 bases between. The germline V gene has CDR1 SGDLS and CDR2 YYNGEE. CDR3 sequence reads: CASSAGPDNRNSPLHF. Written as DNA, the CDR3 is TGTGCCAGCAGCGCCGGGCCCGACAACCGGAATTCACCCCTCCACTTT. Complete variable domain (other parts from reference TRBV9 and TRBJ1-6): DSGVTQTPKHLITATGQRVTLRCSPRSGDLSVYWYQQSLDQGLQFLIQYYNGEERAKGNILERFSAQQFPDLHSELNLSSLELGDSALYFCASSAGPDNRNSPLHFGNGTRLTVT.

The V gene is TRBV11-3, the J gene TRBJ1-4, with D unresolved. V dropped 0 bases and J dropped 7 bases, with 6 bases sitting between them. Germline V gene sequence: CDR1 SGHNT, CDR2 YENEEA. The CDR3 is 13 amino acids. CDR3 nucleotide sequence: TGTGCCAGCAGCTTAGATCAAGGTGAAAAACTGTTTTTT. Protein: CASSLDQGEKLFF.

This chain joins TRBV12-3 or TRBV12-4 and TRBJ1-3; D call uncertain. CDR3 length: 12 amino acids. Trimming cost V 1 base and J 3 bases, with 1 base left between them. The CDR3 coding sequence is TGTGCCAGCAGTTTAGTTGGAAACACCATATATTTT. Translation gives CASSLVGNTIYF.

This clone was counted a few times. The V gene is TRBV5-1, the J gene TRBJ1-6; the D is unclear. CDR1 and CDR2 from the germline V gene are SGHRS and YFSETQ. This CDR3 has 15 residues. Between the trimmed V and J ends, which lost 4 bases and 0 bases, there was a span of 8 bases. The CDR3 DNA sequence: TGCGCCAGCAGCCCTGGAGTCTCCTATAATTCACCCCTCCACTTT. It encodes CASSPGVSYNSPLHF.

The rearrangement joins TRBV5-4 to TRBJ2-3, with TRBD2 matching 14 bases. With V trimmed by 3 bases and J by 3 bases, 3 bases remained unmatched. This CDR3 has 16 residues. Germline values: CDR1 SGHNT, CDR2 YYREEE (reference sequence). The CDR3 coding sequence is TGTGCCAGCAGCTCGGGACTAGCGGGGGTGACAGATACGCAGTATTTT. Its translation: CASSSGLAGVTDTQYF. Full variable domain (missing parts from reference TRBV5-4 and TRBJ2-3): ETGVTQSPTHLIKTRGQQVTLRCSSQSGHNTVSWYQQALGQGPQFIFQYYREEENGRGNFPPRFSGLQFPNYSSELNVNALELDDSALYLCASSSGLAGVTDTQYFGPGTRLTVL.

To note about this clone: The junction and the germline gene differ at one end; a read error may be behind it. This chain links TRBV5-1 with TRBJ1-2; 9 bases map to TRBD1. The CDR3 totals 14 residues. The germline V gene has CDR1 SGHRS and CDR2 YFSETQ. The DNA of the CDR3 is TGCGCCAGCGGCTTAACAGGGGGCAACTATGGCTACACCTTC. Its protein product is CASGLTGGNYGYTF.

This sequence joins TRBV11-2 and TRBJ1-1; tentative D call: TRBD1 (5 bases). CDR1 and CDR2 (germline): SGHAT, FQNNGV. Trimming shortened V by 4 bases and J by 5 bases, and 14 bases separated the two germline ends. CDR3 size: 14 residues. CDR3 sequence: CASSWSDGGTEAFF. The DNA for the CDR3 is TGTGCCAGCAGCTGGTCGGACGGGGGGACTGAAGCTTTCTTT.

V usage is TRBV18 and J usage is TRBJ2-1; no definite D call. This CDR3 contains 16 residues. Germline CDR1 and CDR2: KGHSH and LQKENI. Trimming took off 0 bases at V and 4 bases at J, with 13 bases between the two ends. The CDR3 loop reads CASSPPSAPFYNEQFF. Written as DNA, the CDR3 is TGTGCCAGCTCACCACCGTCTGCCCCGTTTTACAATGAGCAGTTCTTC.

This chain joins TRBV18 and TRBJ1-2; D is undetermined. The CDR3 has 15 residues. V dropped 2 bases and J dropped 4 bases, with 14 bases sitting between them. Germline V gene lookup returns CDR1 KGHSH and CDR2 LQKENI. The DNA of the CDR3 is TGTGCCAGCTCACCAGGCCCGGGGAATAGCTATGGCTACACCTTC. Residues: CASSPGPGNSYGYTF.

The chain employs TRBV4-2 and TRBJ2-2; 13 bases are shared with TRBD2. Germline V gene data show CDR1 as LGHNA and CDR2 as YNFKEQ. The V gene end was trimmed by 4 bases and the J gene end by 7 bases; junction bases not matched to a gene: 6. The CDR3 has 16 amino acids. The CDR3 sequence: CASSLRLAGGVGELFF. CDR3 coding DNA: TGTGCCAGCAGCCTTCGACTAGCGGGAGGAGTCGGGGAGCTGTTTTTT.

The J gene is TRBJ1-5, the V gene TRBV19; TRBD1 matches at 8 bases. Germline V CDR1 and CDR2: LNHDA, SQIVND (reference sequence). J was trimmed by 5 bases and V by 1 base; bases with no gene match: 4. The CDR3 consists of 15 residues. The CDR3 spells CASSIVDRGYQPQHF. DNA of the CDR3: TGTGCCAGTAGTATAGTCGACAGGGGATATCAGCCCCAGCATTTT.

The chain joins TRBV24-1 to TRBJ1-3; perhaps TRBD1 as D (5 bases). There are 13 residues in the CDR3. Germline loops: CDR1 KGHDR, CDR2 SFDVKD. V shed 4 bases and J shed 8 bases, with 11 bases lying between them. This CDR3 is CATSDPVGDTIYF. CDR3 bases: TGTGCCACCAGTGACCCTGTAGGGGACACCATATATTTT.

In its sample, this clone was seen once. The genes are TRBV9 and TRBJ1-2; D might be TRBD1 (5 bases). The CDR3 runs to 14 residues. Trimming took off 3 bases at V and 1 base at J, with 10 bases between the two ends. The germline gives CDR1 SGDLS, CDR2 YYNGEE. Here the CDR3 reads CASSEDTLNYGYTF. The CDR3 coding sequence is TGTGCCAGCAGCGAGGACACCCTTAACTATGGCTACACCTTC.

The CDR3 spells CASSPRDRLLLRYEQYF. The CDR3 nucleotides read TGTGCCAGCTCACCCCGGGACAGACTACTCCTACGCTACGAGCAGTACTTC. This chain links TRBV18 with TRBJ2-7; 7 bases line up with TRBD1. CDR1 and CDR2 (germline): KGHSH, LQKENI. The CDR3 is made up of 17 amino acids. V lost 3 bases to trimming and J lost 3 bases; unmatched junction nucleotides: 14.

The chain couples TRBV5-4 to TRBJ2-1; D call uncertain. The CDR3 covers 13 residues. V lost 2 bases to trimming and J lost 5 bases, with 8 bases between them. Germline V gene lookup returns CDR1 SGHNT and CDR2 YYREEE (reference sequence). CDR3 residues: CASSLVYHNEQFF. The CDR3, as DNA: TGTGCCAGCAGCTTAGTATACCACAATGAGCAGTTCTTC.

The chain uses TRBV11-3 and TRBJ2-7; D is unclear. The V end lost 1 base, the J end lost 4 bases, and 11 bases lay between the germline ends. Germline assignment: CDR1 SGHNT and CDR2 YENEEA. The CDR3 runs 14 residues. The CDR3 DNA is TGTGCCAGCAGCTTAGGCCCCATCGATTACGAGCAGTACTTC. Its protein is CASSLGPIDYEQYF.